The 14 T cell receptor beta chains in this list originate from one sample, sequenced in a study of T-cell memory formation after mild COVID-19. Each CDR3 protein gets one entry after TCRdb re-called the 5' RACE reads with MiXCR. The repertoire holds 250,000 to 300,000 distinct CDR3 sequences, with roughly 15% as singletons. The sequencing sample was made of PBMCs or a T cell subset sorted from them (not recorded which). Receptors originate from a man between 18 and 35 years old who had mild COVID-19 (a few samples of this study predate the infection). Cell type and time point are not known.

This clonotype was counted only a few times. The chain couples TRBV11-2 to TRBJ1-2; D is ambiguous. The germline V gene has CDR1 SGHAT and CDR2 FQNNGV. Deletions cut 8 bases from V and 4 bases from J, with 11 bases between. The CDR3 extends over 12 amino acids. The CDR3 DNA reads TGTGCCAGCTTTGAAGGGTCCTATGGCTACACCTTC. Translating it yields CASFEGSYGYTF.

The chain couples TRBV6-5 to TRBJ2-1, with 13 bases matching TRBD2. CDR1 MNHEY and CDR2 SVGAGI come from the germline V gene. V trimming: 6 bases; J trimming: 6 bases; junction bases outside the gene matches: 5. The CDR3 covers 15 residues. The CDR3 loop is CASRGLAGDPNEQFF. In DNA form, the CDR3 reads TGTGCCAGCAGAGGACTAGCGGGGGATCCCAATGAGCAGTTCTTC.

The J gene is TRBJ2-1, the V gene TRBV7-8; TRBD2 agrees at 11 bases. The CDR3 spans 15 residues. From germline, CDR1 is SGHVS and CDR2 FQNEAQ. Trimming at V came to 10 bases and at J to 4 bases, leaving 9 bases not matched to a gene. In DNA form, the CDR3 reads TGTGCCACCGAACTAGCGGGGGAAAGATACAATGAGCAGTTCTTC. Its protein product is CATELAGERYNEQFF.

This clonotype was counted only a few times. The chain employs TRBV6-5 and TRBJ1-2; TRBD1 matches 9 bases. Germline V gene data show CDR1 as MNHEY and CDR2 as SVGAGI. The ends lost 5 bases at V and 6 bases at J; junction bases unmatched: 7. CDR3 length equals 14 residues. DNA of the CDR3: TGTGCCAGCAGTCTATACCGGGACAGGGATGGCTACACCTTC. Translated: CASSLYRDRDGYTF.

The V and J genes are TRBV4-3 and TRBJ2-1; 8 bases align to TRBD2. Germline V gene sequence: CDR1 LGHNA, CDR2 YSLEER. Losses at the gene ends were 0 bases for V and 12 bases for J; bases not matched to a gene: 4. The CDR3 totals 13 residues. The chain's CDR3 is CASSQDVREVQFF. The CDR3 bases are TGCGCCAGCAGCCAAGATGTGCGGGAGGTGCAGTTCTTC.

V usage is TRBV12-3 or TRBV12-4 and J usage is TRBJ2-5; 8 bases line up with TRBD2. Trimming removed 3 bases from V and 8 bases from J; junction bases left unmatched: 14. This CDR3 has 16 amino acids. The CDR3 reads CASSFYGGGLVGTQYF. In DNA, the CDR3 is TGTGCCAGCAGTTTTTATGGTGGGGGACTAGTGGGAACCCAGTACTTC.

A few counts support this clonotype. The V call is TRBV11-2, the J call TRBJ2-1; TRBD2 matches 9 bases. V lost 1 base, J lost 0 bases, and 4 bases stayed unmatched. From germline, CDR1 is SGHAT and CDR2 FQNNGV. The CDR3 is 17 residues long. The CDR3 spells CASSLAASGASYNEQFF. CDR3 coding DNA: TGTGCCAGCAGCTTAGCCGCTAGCGGGGCCTCCTACAATGAGCAGTTCTTC.

This clonotype was seen more than once but under ten times. V gene TRBV7-2 combines with J gene TRBJ1-6; D not resolved. The CDR3 is 14 amino acids. Trimming cost V 2 bases and J 9 bases, with 11 bases left between them. Germline CDR1 SGHTA, CDR2 FQGNSA. CDR3 nucleotides: TGTGCCAGCAGCTTACGGGGTGTAACTTCACCCCTCCACTTT. Translated, it gives CASSLRGVTSPLHF.

V usage is TRBV5-1 and J usage is TRBJ1-4; no definite D call. This CDR3 is 15 amino acids long. V shed 0 bases and J shed 8 bases, with 14 bases lying between them. The germline V gene has CDR1 SGHRS and CDR2 YFSETQ. The CDR3 is CASSLADPGREKLFF. For the CDR3, the DNA is TGCGCCAGCAGCTTGGCAGACCCGGGGAGGGAAAAACTGTTTTTT.

This clonotype was seen a handful of times. V gene TRBV4-1 combines with J gene TRBJ1-4; a weak D match, TRBD1 (5 bases). CDR1 and CDR2 (germline): MGHRA, YSYEKL. The CDR3 extends over 13 amino acids. Trimming left V 2 bases short and J 8 bases short, with 9 bases between. CDR3 coding DNA: TGCGCCAGCAGCCAAATAGGGGTCGAAAAACTGTTTTTT. As protein: CASSQIGVEKLFF.

This sequence joins TRBV7-2 and TRBJ2-7; 8 bases map to TRBD1. The CDR3 totals 15 residues. Germline V gene data show CDR1 as SGHTA and CDR2 as FQGNSA. V shed 1 base, J shed 7 bases, and the junction held 9 bases outside the gene matches. CDR3 DNA sequence: TGTGCCAGCAGCTTAGGAGTGGGCAGGGGGCTTGAGCAGTACTTC. Its protein is CASSLGVGRGLEQYF.

This clonotype was counted a few times. The chain links TRBV4-2 to TRBJ2-5; possible D gene TRBD1, 6 bases. V lost 1 base to trimming and J lost 2 bases, with 14 bases between them. The germline V gene has CDR1 LGHNA and CDR2 YNFKEQ. The CDR3 has 16 residues. In DNA form, the CDR3 reads TGTGCCAGCAGCCAAGCAGCCGGACAGCCTCAAGAGACCCAGTACTTC. This sequence encodes CASSQAAGQPQETQYF.

The V call is TRBV6-6, the J call TRBJ1-1; a weak D match, TRBD1 (6 bases). Trimming shortened V by 6 bases and J by 1 base, and 12 bases separated the two germline ends. CDR1 is MNHNY and CDR2 is SVGAGI in the germline V gene (reference sequence). The CDR3 extends over 14 amino acids. Here the CDR3 DNA reads TGTGCCAGCAGAACAGGGAGGCAGAACACTGAAGCTTTCTTT. Amino acid sequence: CASRTGRQNTEAFF.

This clonotype was found a few times. The CDR3 DNA follows: TGTGCCAGCAGCCTCGAAGCGAGGTTTAATTCACCCCTCCACTTT. Its translation is CASSLEARFNSPLHF. The chain has TRBV7-8 and TRBJ1-6; D is unresolved. The V gene's germline CDR1 is SGHVS and CDR2 FQNEAQ. Trimming cost V 5 bases and J 6 bases, with 14 bases left between them. The CDR3 has 15 residues.